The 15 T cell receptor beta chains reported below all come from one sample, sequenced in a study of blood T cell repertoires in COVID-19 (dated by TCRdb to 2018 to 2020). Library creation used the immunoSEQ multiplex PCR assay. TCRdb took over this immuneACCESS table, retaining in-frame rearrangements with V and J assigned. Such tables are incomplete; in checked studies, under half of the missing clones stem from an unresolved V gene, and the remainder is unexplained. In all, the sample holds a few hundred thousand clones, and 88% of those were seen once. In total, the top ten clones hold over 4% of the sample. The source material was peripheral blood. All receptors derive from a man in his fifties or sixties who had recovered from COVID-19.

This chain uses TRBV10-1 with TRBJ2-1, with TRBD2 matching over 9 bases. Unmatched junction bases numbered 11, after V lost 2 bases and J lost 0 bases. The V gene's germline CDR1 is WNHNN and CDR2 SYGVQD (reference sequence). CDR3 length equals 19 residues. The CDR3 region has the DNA TGCGCCAGCAGTGAGATTGGCGGGGGGGAACGGAGCTCCTACAATGAGCAGTTCTTC. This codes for CASSEIGGGERSSYNEQFF.

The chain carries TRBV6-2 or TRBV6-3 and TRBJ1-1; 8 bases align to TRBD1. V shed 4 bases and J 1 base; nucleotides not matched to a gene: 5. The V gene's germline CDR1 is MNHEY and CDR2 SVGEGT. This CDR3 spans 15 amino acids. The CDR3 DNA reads TGTGCCAGCAGTTTCACCGGGACAGGGAACACTGAAGCTTTCTTT. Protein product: CASSFTGTGNTEAFF.

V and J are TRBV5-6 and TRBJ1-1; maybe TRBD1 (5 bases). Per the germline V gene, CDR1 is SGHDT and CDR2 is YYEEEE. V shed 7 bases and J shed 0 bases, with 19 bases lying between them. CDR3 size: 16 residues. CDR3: CASFWGDISVNTEAFF. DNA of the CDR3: TGTGCCAGCTTTTGGGGGGATATTTCGGTGAACACTGAAGCTTTCTTT.

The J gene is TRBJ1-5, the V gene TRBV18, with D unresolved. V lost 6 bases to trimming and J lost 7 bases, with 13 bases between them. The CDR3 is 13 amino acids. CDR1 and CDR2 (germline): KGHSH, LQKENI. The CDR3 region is CASSIATLQPQHF. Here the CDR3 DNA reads TGTGCCAGCTCTATAGCCACCCTACAGCCCCAGCATTTT.

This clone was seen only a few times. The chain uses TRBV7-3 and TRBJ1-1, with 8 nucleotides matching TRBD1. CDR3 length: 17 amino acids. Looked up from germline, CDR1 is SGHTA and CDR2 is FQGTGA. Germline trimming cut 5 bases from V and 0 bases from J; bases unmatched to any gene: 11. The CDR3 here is CASSKTGAVLVNTEAFF. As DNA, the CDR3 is TGTGCCAGCAGCAAGACAGGGGCAGTTTTGGTGAACACTGAAGCTTTCTTT.

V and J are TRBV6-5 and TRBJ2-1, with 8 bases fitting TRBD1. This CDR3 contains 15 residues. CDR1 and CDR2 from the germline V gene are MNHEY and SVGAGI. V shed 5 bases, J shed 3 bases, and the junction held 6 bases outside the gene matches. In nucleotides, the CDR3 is TGTGCCAGCAGTCTCGACAGGGGAGTCTACAATGAGCAGTTCTTC. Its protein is CASSLDRGVYNEQFF.

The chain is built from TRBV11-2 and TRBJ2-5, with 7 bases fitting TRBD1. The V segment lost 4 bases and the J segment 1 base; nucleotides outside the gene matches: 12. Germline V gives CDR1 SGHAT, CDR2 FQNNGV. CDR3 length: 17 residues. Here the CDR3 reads CASSSYRGPRLQETQYF. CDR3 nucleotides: TGTGCCAGCAGCTCTTACAGGGGCCCCCGCCTCCAAGAGACCCAGTACTTC.

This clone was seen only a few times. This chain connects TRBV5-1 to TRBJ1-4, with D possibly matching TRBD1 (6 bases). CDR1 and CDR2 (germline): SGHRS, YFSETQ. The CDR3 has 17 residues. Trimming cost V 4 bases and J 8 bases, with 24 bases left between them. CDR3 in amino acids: CASSPPSGVQFGEKLFF. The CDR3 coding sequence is TGCGCCAGCAGCCCACCCTCAGGGGTCCAATTTGGGGAAAAACTGTTTTTT.

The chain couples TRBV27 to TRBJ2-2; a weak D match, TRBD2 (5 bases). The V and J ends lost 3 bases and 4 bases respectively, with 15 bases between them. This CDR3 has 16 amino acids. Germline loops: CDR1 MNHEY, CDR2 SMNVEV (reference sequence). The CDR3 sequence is CASSFLRAPVTGELFF. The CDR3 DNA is TGTGCCAGCAGTTTTTTGAGGGCCCCGGTCACCGGGGAGCTGTTTTTT.

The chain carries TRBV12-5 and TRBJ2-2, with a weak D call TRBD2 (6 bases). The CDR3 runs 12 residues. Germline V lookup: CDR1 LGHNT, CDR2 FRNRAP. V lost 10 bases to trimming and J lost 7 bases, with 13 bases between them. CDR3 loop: CAIRREVGELFF. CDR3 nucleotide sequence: TGTGCTATACGTAGGGAGGTCGGGGAGCTGTTTTTT.

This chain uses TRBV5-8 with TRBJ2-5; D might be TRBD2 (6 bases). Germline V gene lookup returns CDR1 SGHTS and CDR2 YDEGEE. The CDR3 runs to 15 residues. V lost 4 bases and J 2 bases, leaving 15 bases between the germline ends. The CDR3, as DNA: TGTGCCAGCAGCCTGGGGCAGCTAGCGCAAGAGACCCAGTACTTC. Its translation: CASSLGQLAQETQYF.

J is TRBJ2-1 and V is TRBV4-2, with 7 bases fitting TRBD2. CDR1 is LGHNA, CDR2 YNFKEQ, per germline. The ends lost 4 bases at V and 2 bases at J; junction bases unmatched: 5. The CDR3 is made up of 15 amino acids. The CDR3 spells CASSRGAGAYNEQFF. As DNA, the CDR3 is TGTGCCAGCAGCCGGGGCGCGGGGGCCTACAATGAGCAGTTCTTC.

The CDR3 bases are TGTGCCAGCTCACCACCCCGGGATTCCTACGAGCAGTACTTC. Protein product: CASSPPRDSYEQYF. The chain links TRBV18 to TRBJ2-7, with a tentative D call TRBD2 (5 bases). Trimming shortened V by 0 bases and J by 1 base, and 7 bases separated the two germline ends. There are 14 residues in the CDR3. Per the germline V gene, CDR1 is KGHSH and CDR2 is LQKENI. Using reference TRBV18 and TRBJ2-7 for the parts outside the CDR3, the full variable domain is NAGVMQNPRHLVRRRGQEARLRCSPMKGHSHVYWYRQLPEEGLKFMVYLQKENIIDESGMPKERFSAEFPKEGPSILRIQQVVRGDSAAYFCASSPPRDSYEQYFGPGTRLTVT.

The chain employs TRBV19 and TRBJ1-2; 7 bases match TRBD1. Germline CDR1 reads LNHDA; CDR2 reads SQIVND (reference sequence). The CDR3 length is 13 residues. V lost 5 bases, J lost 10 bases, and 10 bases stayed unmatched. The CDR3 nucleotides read TGTGCCAGTAGTGCAAGGACAGGTCCAGTCTACACCTTC. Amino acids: CASSARTGPVYTF.

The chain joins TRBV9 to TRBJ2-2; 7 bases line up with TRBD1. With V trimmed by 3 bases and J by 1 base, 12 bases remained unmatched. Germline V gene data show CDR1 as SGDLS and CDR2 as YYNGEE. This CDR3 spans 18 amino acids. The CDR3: CASSGPQQGQMNTGELFF. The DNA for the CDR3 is TGTGCCAGCAGCGGGCCCCAACAGGGACAGATGAACACCGGGGAGCTGTTTTTT.